This TCR beta chain derives from a study of blood T cell repertoires in COVID-19. J lost 0 bases, V lost 4 bases, and 5 bases had no gene match. Per germline, CDR1 SNHLY and CDR2 FYNNEI. The CDR3 runs 15 residues. In its sample, this clone was seen once. Sequencing used immunoSEQ multiplex PCR; TCRdb keeps in-frame clones, though not all of them. The sample yields roughly 180,000 clones, approximately 80% seen once. This clonotype was obtained from an older woman who had recovered from COVID-19. The chain combines TRBV2 with TRBJ2-7, with 8 bases that match TRBD2. The sample comprised PBMCs or T cells enriched from blood (not recorded which). The CDR3 sequence: CASSATGTSSYEQYF. CDR3 in DNA: TGTGCCAGCAGTGCGACCGGGACTAGCTCCTACGAGCAGTACTTC.